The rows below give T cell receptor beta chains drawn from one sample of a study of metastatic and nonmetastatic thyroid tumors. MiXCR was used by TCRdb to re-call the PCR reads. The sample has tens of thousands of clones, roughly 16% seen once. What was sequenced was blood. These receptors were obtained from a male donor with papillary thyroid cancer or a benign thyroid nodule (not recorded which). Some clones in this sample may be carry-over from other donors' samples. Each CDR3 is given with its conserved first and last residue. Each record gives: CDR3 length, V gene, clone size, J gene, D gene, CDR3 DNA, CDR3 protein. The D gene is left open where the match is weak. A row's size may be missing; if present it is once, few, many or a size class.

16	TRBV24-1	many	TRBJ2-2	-	TGTGCCACCGGGAGCCGGGACCTTGATTGGGGCGGGGAGCTGTTTTTT	CATGSRDLDWGGELFF
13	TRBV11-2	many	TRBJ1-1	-	TGTGCCAGCAGCTTAGGTCTGAACACTGAAGCTTTCTTT	CASSLGLNTEAFF
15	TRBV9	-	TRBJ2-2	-	TGTGCCAGCAGCCCTGTACATGGCAACACCGGGGAGCTGTTTTTT	CASSPVHGNTGELFF
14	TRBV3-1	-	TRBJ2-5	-	TGTGCCAGCAGCCAAGACATAGGTCCCGAGACCCAGTACTTC	CASSQDIGPETQYF
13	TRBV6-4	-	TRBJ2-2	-	TGTGCCAGCAGTGTGACTAACGCCGGGGAGCTGTTTTTT	CASSVTNAGELFF
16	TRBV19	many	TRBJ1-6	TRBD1	TGTGCCAGTAGCGACCGGACAGGGATCATCGATTCACCCCTCCACTTT	CASSDRTGIIDSPLHF
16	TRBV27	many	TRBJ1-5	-	TGTGCCAGCAGTTTATCTTCTGTGAGGGGCAATCAGCCCCAGCATTTT	CASSLSSVRGNQPQHF
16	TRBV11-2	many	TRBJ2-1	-	TGTGCCAGCAGTCCGTTGTCGGGACCCTATTACAATGAGCAGTTCTTC	CASSPLSGPYYNEQFF
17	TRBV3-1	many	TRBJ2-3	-	TGTGCCAGCAGCCAAGATAGCCTCCTCCTAGCATTGGATACGCAGTATTTT	CASSQDSLLLALDTQYF
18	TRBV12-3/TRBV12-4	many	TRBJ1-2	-	TGTGCCAGCAGTTTAGGGCTTTATGGGTTTCTTTCGGACTATGGCTACACCTTC	CASSLGLYGFLSDYGYTF
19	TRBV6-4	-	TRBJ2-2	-	-	CASRTNPGRDYSNPGSCFF
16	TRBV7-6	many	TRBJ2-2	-	TGTGCCAGCAGCTTAGCGTGGGCAGGTCGGTCCGGGGAGCTGTTTTTT	CASSLAWAGRSGELFF
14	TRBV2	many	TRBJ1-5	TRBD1	TGTGCCAGCAGCGACAGGGGTAGCAATCAGCCCCAGCATTTT	CASSDRGSNQPQHF
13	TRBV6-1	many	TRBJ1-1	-	TGTGCCAGCCGCGTGGGCAGGAACACTGAAGCTTTCTTT	CASRVGRNTEAFF
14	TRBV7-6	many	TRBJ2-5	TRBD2	TGTGCCAGCAGCTTAGCTAGCGGGAGGGAGACCCAGTACTTC	CASSLASGRETQYF
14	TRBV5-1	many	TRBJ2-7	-	TGCGCCAGCAGCTTTTCGGGGTCCACCTACGAGCAGTACTTC	CASSFSGSTYEQYF
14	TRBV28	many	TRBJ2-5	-	TGTGCCAGCAGCCGTGGGACAATTCAAGAGACCCAGTACTTC	CASSRGTIQETQYF
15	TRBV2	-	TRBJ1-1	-	TGTGCCTGCAGCGCTGACGGTTACGATAACACTGAAGCTTTCTTT	CACSADGYDNTEAFF
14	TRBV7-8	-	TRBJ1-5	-	TGTGCCAGCAGCGTCTCGGAGTTCAATCAGCCCCAGCATTTT	CASSVSEFNQPQHF
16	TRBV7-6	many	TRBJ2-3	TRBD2	TGTGCCAGCAGCGCCCAAGCGGGAGGGCGCACAGATACGCAGTATTTT	CASSAQAGGRTDTQYF
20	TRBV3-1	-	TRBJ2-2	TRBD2	TGTGCCAGCAGCCAGTTAACTAGCGGGGGGGCCCTTGGGGGTACCGGGGAGCTGTTTTTT	CASSQLTSGGALGGTGELFF
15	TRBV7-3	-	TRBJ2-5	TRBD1	TGTGCCAGCAGCCTCCGACAGGGTGGAAGAGAGACCCGGTACTTC	CASSLRQGGRETRYF
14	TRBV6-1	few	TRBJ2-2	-	TGTGCCACCCAGGGCTGTGCGAACACCGGGGAGCTGTTTTTT	CATQGCANTGELFF
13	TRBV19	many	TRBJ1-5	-	TGTGCCAGTCAGGGTCGGAGCAATCAGCCCCAGCATTTT	CASQGRSNQPQHF
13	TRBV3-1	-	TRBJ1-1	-	TGTGCCAGCAGCCAAATGATGAACACTGAAGCTTTCTTT	CASSQMMNTEAFF
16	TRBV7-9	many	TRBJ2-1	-	TGTGCCAGCAGCTTAGTCTTGGGCAGGGTGGGTAATGAGCAGTTCTTC	CASSLVLGRVGNEQFF
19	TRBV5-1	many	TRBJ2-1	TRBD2	TGCGCCAGCAGCTCAGGACTAGCGGGAGGCCATCTCCCCTTCGATGAGCAGTTCTTC	CASSSGLAGGHLPFDEQFF
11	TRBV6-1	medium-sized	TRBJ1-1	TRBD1	TGTGCCAGCAACACAGGGGCTGAAGCTTTCTTT	CASNTGAEAFF
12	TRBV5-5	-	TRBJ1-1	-	TGTGCCAGCAGCCTTACAGGCGGGAGAGCTTTCTTT	CASSLTGGRAFF
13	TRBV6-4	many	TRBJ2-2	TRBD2	TGTGCCAGCAGTGAGCGGGGGGCCGGGGAGCTGTTTTTT	CASSERGAGELFF
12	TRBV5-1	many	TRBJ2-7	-	TGCGCCAGCAGCGAGGACAGTCACGAGCAGTACTTC	CASSEDSHEQYF
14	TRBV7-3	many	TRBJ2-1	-	TGTGCCAGCAGCTTATTAGACAGGCCAAATGAGCAGTTCTTC	CASSLLDRPNEQFF
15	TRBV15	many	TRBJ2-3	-	TGTGCCACCAGCAGAGAATGGGGGGGCACAGATACGCAGTATTTT	CATSREWGGTDTQYF
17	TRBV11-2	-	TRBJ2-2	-	TGTGCCAGCAGCTTAGTCCGTAGCGGTGTACCGACCGGGGAGCTATTTTTT	CASSLVRSGVPTGELFF
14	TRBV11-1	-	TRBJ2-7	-	TGTGCCAGCAGCTCCCCCGGGACTTCCTACGAGCAGTACTTC	CASSSPGTSYEQYF
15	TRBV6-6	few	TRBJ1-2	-	TGTGACAGCAGTTATCGGTCGGGAGCCCCTGGGGGCTACACCTTC	CDSSYRSGAPGGYTF
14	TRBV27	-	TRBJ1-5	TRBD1	TGCGCCATCTCACCCACAGGGGTATCTCAGCCCCAGCATTTT	CAISPTGVSQPQHF
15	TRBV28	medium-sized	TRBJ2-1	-	TGTGCCAGCAGTTCTGGGTCAAGTGACTACAATGAGCAGTTCTTC	CASSSGSSDYNEQFF
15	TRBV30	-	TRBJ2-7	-	TGTGCCTGGAGTGTGAGGGCCCGAGTAACCTACGAGCAGTACTTC	CAWSVRARVTYEQYF
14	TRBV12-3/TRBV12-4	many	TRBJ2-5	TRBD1	TGTGCCAGCAGCCGGACAGGGTTCCAAGAGACCCAGTACTTC	CASSRTGFQETQYF
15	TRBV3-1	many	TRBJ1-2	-	TGTGCCAGCAGGCCGACCCGGACGGTCAACTATGGCTACACCTTC	CASRPTRTVNYGYTF
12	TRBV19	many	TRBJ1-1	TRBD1	TGTGCCAGTAGTACTCGACAGGGCGAAGCTTTCTTT	CASSTRQGEAFF
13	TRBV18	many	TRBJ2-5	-	TGTGCCAGCTCACCTCAAGGGCAAGAGACCCAGTACTTC	CASSPQGQETQYF
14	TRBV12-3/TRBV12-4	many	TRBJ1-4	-	TGTGCCAGCACGGCAGGGTCACAGGGCGAAAAACTGTTTTTT	CASTAGSQGEKLFF
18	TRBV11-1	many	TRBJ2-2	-	TGTGCCAGCAGCTTAGCGGGCGGTCCGCTAGAGAACACCGGGGAGCTGTTTTTT	CASSLAGGPLENTGELFF
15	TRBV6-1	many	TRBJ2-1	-	TGTGCCAGCAGCGCCCCGGCGATCTCCTACAATGAGCAGTTCTTC	CASSAPAISYNEQFF
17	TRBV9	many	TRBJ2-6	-	TGTGCCAGCAGCCGGAGGGAGATTCCCTCTGGGGCCAACGTCCTGACTTTC	CASSRREIPSGANVLTF
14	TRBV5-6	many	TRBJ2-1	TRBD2	TGTGCCAGCAGCTTGTTAGCGGGAGGGGGTGAGCAGTTCTTC	CASSLLAGGGEQFF
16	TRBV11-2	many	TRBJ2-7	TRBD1	TGTGCCAGCAGCTCCCCCTTTATGGGACAGAAATACGAGCAGTACTTC	CASSSPFMGQKYEQYF